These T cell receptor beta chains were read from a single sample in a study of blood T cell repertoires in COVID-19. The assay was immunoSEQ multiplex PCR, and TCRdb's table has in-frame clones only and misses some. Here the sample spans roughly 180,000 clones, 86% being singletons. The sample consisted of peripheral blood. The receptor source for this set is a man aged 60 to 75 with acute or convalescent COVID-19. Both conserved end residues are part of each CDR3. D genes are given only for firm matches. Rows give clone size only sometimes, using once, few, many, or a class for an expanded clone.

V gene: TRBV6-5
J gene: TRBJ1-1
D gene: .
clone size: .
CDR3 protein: CASSYLSRGVTEAFF
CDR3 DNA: TGTGCCAGCAGTTACTTGAGCCGGGGGGTCACTGAAGCTTTCTTT

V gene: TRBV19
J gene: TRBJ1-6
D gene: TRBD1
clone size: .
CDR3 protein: CASSIRQGDYNSPLHF
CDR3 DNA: TGTGCCAGTAGTATAAGACAGGGCGACTATAATTCACCCCTCCACTTT

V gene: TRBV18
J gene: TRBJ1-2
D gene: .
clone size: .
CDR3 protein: CASSPLGEVNYGYTF
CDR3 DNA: TGTGCCAGCTCACCATTGGGGGAGGTGAACTATGGCTACACCTTC

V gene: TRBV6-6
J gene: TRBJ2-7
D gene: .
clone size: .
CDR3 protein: CASSLRGGPYEQYF
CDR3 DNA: TGTGCCAGCAGTCTCAGAGGAGGACCCTACGAGCAGTACTTC

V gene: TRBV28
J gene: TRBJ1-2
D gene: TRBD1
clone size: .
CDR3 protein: CASRPNRGQWNYGYTF
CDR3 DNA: TGTGCCAGCAGACCTAACAGGGGGCAGTGGAACTATGGCTACACCTTC

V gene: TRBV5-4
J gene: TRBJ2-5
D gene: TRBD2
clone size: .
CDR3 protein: CASRPAAGARETQYF
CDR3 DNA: TGTGCCAGCAGACCTGCCGCGGGAGCTCGTGAGACCCAGTACTTC

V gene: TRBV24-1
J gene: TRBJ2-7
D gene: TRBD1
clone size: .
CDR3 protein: CATSDNRDSLREQYF
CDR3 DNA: TGTGCCACCAGTGATAACCGGGACAGTTTACGGGAGCAGTACTTC

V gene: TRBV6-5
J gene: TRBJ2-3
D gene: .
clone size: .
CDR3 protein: CASSLRQATDTQYF
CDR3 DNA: TGTGCCAGCAGCCTTAGACAGGCCACAGATACGCAGTATTTT

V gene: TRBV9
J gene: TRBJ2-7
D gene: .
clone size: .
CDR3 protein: CASSVAKGRYYEQYF
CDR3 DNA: TGTGCCAGCAGCGTAGCTAAGGGGCGGTATTACGAGCAGTACTTC

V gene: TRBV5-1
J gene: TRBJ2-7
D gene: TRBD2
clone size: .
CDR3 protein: CASSTIAGEVAYEQYF
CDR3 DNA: TGCGCCAGCAGCACGATAGCGGGAGAGGTAGCCTACGAGCAGTACTTC

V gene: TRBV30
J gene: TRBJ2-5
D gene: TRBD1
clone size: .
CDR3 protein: CAWSGTVLGETQYF
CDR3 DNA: TGTGCCTGGTCGGGGACAGTGCTGGGGGAGACCCAGTACTTC

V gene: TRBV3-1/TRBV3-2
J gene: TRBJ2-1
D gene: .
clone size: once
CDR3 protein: CASSQGFISEQFF
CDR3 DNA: TGTGCCAGCAGCCAAGGATTCATTAGTGAGCAGTTCTTC

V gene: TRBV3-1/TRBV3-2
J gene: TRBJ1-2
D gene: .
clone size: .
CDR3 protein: CASSQEQGRDYGYTF
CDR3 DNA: TGTGCCAGCAGCCAAGAGCAGGGCCGGGACTATGGCTACACCTTC